This TCR beta chain is drawn from a study of cytomegalovirus exposure and HLA in healthy donors. Study background: Unique TCRs numbering around 85 million, obtained from HLA-typed donors, made up an early data release.

Trimming removed 4 bases at V and 0 bases at J, with 23 bases between. The CDR3 covers 19 residues. The study ran its PCR with 60 Vbeta and 13 Jbeta primers. Libraries were prepared by immunoSEQ multiplex PCR; TCRdb keeps only in-frame clonotypes and omits some of them. The sample lists roughly 240,000 clones, roughly 78% seen once, with approximately 0.47% in the top ten. This sequence was found in a boy aged 10-17 years in good health and CMV-seronegative. The chain is built from TRBV5-7 and TRBJ2-1; TRBD2 might be the D (5 bases). TRBV5-7 is known as an ORF, though its function is uncertain. Sequencing was performed on PBMCs. The CDR3 bases are TGTGCCAGCAGCCTGGTAGAGGCTAAAGAGGGAAGCTCCTACAATGAGCAGTTCTTC. This gives the protein CASSLVEAKEGSSYNEQFF.